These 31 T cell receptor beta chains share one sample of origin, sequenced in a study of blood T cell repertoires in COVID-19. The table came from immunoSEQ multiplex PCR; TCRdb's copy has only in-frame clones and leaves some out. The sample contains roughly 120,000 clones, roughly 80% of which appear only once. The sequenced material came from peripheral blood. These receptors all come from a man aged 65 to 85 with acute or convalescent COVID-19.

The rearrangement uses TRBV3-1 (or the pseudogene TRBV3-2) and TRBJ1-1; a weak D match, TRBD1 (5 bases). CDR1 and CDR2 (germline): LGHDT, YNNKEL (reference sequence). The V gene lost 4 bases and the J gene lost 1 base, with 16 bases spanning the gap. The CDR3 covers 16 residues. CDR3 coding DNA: TGTGCCAGCAGCCTAACGGCGGGGACGGCGAACACTGAAGCTTTCTTT. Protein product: CASSLTAGTANTEAFF.

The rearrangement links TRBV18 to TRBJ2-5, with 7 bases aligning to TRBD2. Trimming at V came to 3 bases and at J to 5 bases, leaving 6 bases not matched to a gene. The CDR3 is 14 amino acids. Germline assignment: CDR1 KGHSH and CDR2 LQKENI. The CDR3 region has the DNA TGTGCCAGCTCACCCTGGGAGGGGACTGAGACCCAGTACTTC. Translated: CASSPWEGTETQYF. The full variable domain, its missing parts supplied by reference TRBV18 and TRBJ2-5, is NAGVMQNPRHLVRRRGQEARLRCSPMKGHSHVYWYRQLPEEGLKFMVYLQKENIIDESGMPKERFSAEFPKEGPSILRIQQVVRGDSAAYFCASSPWEGTETQYFGPGTRLLVL.

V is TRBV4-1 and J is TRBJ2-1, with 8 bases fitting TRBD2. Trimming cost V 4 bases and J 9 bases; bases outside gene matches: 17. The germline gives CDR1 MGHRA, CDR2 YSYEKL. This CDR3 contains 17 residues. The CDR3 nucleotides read TGCGCCAGCAGCCGATCAGGGGAGCGGGAGTCCGTCGGTGAGCAGTTCTTC. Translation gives CASSRSGERESVGEQFF.

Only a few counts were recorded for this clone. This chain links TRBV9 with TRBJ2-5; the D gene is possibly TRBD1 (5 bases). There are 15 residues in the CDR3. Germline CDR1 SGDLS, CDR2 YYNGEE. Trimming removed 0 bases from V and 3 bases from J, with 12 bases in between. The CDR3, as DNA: TGTGCCAGCAGCGTAGGTGGTGGACACGAAGAGACCCAGTACTTC. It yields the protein CASSVGGGHEETQYF. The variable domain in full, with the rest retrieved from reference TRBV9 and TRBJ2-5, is DSGVTQTPKHLITATGQRVTLRCSPRSGDLSVYWYQQSLDQGLQFLIQYYNGEERAKGNILERFSAQQFPDLHSELNLSSLELGDSALYFCASSVGGGHEETQYFGPGTRLLVL.

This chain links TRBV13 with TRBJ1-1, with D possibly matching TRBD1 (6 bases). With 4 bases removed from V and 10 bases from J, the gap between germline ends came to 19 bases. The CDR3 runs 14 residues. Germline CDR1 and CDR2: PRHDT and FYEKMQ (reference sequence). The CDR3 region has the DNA TGTGCCAGCAGCTCCAGGGGTCCTCCCAGCGGAGCTTTCTTT. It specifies CASSSRGPPSGAFF.

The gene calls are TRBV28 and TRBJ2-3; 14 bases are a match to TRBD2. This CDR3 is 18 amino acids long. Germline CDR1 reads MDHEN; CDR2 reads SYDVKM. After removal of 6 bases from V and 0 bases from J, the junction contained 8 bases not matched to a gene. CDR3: CASSLGLAGEWSTDTQYF. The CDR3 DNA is TGTGCCAGCAGCCTGGGACTAGCGGGAGAGTGGAGCACAGATACGCAGTATTTT.

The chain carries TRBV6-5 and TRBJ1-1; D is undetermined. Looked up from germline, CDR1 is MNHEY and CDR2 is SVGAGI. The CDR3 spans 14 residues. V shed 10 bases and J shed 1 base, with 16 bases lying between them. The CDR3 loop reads CATEGRTPNTEAFF. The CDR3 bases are TGTGCCACCGAGGGCCGGACCCCGAACACTGAAGCTTTCTTT.

The CDR3 nucleotides read TGTGCCAGCAGGATTTCGGGGACAGGGGCCACCGGGGAGCTGTTTTTT. Amino acid sequence: CASRISGTGATGELFF. The J gene is TRBJ2-2, the V gene TRBV27, with 10 positions matching TRBD1. Germline lookup yields CDR1 MNHEY and CDR2 SMNVEV (reference sequence). The CDR3 is made up of 16 amino acids. Losses at the gene ends were 6 bases for V and 4 bases for J; bases not matched to a gene: 8.

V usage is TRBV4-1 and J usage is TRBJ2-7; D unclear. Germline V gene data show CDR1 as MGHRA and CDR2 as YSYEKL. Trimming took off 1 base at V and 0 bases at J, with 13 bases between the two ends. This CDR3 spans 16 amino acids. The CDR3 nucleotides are TGCGCCAGCAGCCAAGGTCTGGCAGTTCCCTCCTACGAGCAGTACTTC. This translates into CASSQGLAVPSYEQYF.

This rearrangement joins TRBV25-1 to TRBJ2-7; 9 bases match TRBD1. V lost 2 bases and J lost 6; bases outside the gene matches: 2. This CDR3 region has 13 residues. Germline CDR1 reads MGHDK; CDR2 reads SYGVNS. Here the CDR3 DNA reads TGTGCCAGCAGTGAACAGGACAGGGGCGAGCAGTACTTC. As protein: CASSEQDRGEQYF.

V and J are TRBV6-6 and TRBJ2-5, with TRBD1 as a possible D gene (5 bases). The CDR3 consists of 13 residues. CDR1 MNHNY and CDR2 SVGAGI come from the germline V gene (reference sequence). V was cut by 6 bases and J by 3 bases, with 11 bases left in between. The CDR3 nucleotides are TGTGCCAGCAGAACGACAGACGAAGAGACCCAGTACTTC. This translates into CASRTTDEETQYF.

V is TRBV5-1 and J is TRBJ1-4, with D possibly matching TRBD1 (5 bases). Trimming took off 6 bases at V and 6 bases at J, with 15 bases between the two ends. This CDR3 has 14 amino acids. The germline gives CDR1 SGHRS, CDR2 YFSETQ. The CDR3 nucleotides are TGCGCCAGCACCCCGGGGGGGGTCGATGAAAAACTGTTTTTT. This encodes CASTPGGVDEKLFF.

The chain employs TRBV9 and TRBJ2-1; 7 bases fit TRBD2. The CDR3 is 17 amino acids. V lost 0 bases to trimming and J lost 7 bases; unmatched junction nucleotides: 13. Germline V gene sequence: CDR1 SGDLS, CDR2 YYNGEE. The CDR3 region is CASSVGLRRELGNEQFF. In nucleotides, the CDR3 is TGTGCCAGCAGCGTAGGCCTGAGGCGGGAGTTAGGTAATGAGCAGTTCTTC.

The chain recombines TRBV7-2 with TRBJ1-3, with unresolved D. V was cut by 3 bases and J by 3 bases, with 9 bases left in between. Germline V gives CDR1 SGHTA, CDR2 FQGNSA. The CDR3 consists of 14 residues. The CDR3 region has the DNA TGTGCCAGCAGCTTTGCGGATGGTGGAAACACCATATATTTT. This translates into CASSFADGGNTIYF. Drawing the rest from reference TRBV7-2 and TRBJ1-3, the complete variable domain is GAGVSQSPSNKVTEKGKDVELRCDPISGHTALYWYRQSLGQGLEFLIYFQGNSAPDKSGLPSDRFSAERTGGSVSTLTIQRTQQEDSAVYLCASSFADGGNTIYFGEGSWLTVV.

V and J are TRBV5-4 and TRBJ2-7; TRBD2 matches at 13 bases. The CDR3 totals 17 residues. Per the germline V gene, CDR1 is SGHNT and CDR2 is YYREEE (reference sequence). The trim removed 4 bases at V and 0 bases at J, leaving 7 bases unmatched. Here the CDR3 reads CASSPGLAGAHSYEQYF. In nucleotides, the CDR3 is TGTGCCAGCAGCCCAGGACTAGCGGGGGCCCACTCCTACGAGCAGTACTTC. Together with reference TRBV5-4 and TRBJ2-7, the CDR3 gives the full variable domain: ETGVTQSPTHLIKTRGQQVTLRCSSQSGHNTVSWYQQALGQGPQFIFQYYREEENGRGNFPPRFSGLQFPNYSSELNVNALELDDSALYLCASSPGLAGAHSYEQYFGPGTRLTVT.

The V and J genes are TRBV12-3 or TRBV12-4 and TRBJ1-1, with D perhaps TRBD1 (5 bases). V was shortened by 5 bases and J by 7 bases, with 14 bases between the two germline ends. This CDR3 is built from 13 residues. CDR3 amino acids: CASSLRQPIEAFF. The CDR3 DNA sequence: TGTGCCAGCAGTCTCCGACAGCCCATTGAAGCTTTCTTT.

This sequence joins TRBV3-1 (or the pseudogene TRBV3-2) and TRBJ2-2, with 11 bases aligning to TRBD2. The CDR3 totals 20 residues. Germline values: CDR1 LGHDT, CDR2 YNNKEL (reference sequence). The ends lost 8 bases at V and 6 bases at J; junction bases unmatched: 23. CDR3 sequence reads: CASPIQSPEIIAGGPGELFF. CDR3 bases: TGTGCCAGCCCGATCCAATCCCCTGAAATTATAGCGGGGGGGCCCGGGGAGCTGTTTTTT.

The CDR3 here is CASSPGLAVGELFF. The CDR3 bases are TGTGCCAGCAGCCCGGGACTAGCTGTCGGGGAGCTGTTTTTT. The chain uses TRBV6-6 and TRBJ2-2, with 9 bases lining up with TRBD2. The CDR3 has 14 amino acids. The germline V gene encodes CDR1 MNHNY and CDR2 SVGAGI (reference sequence). The J segment lost 7 bases and the V segment lost 6 bases, leaving 6 bases of the junction unmatched.

In nucleotides, the CDR3 is TGTGCCAGCAGTGAACTGTGGCAATCGAACACCGGGGAGCTGTTTTTT. This encodes CASSELWQSNTGELFF. This chain joins TRBV25-1 and TRBJ2-2; D remains ambiguous. The V end lost 2 bases, the J end lost 0 bases, and 10 bases lay between the germline ends. Germline V lookup: CDR1 MGHDK, CDR2 SYGVNS. This CDR3 has 16 amino acids. The whole variable domain, filled in from reference TRBV25-1 and TRBJ2-2, reads EADIYQTPRYLVIGTGKKITLECSQTMGHDKMYWYQQDPGMELHLIHYSYGVNSTEKGDLSSESTVSRIRTEHFPLTLESARPSHTSQYLCASSELWQSNTGELFFGEGSRLTVL.

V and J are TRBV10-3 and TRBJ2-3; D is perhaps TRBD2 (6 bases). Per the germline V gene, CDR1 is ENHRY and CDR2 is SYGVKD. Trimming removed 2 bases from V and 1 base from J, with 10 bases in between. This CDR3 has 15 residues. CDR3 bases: TGTGCCATCAGTGAGCCCGGGACTCGCACAGATACGCAGTATTTT. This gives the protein CAISEPGTRTDTQYF.

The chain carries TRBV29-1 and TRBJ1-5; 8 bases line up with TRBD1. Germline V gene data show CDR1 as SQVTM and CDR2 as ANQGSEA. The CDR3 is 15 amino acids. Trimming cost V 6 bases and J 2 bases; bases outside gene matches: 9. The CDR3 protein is CSVNDGQGGNQPQHF. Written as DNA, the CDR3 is TGCAGCGTCAACGATGGACAGGGTGGCAATCAGCCCCAGCATTTT.

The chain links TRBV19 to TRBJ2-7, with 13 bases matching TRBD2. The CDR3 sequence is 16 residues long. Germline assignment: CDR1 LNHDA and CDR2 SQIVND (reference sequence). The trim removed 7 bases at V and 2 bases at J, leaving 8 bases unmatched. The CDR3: CASTPGTSGNPYEQYF. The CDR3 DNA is TGTGCCAGTACTCCCGGGACTAGCGGGAACCCCTACGAGCAGTACTTC. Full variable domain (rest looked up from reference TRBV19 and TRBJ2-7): DGGITQSPKYLFRKEGQNVTLSCEQNLNHDAMYWYRQDPGQGLRLIYYSQIVNDFQKGDIAEGYSVSREKKESFPLTVTSAQKNPTAFYLCASTPGTSGNPYEQYFGPGTRLTVT.

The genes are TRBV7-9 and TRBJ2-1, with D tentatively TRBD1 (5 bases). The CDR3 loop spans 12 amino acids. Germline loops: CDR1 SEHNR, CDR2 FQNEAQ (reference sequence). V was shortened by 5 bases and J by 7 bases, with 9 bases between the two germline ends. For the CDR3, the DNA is TGTGCCAGCAGCCCCAGGGTTAATGAGCAGTTCTTC. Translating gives CASSPRVNEQFF.

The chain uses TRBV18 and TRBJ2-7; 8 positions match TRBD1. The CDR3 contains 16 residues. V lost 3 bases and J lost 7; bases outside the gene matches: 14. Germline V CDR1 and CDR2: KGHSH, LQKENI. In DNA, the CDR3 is TGTGCCAGCTCACCTGCCTATCAGGGGGCCGTAGGGGAGCAGTACTTC. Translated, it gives CASSPAYQGAVGEQYF.

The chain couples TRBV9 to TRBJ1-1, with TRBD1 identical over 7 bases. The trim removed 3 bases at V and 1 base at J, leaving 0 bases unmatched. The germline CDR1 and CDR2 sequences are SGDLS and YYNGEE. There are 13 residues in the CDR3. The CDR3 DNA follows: TGTGCCAGCAGCGACAGGGGGAACACTGAAGCTTTCTTT. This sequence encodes CASSDRGNTEAFF.

The CDR3: CSFTTAGELFF. The CDR3 coding sequence is TGCAGCTTTACTACTGCCGGGGAGCTGTTTTTT. The V gene is TRBV29-1, the J gene TRBJ2-2, with no clear D. Trimming cost V 8 bases and J 6 bases, with 10 bases left between them. This CDR3 comprises 11 residues. From germline, CDR1 is SQVTM and CDR2 ANQGSEA.

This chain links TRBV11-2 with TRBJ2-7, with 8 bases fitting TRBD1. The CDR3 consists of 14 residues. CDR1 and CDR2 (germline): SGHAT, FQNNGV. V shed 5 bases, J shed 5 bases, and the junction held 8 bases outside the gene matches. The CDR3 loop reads CASSRNGQGHEQYF. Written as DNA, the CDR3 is TGTGCCAGCAGCAGAAACGGACAGGGCCACGAGCAGTACTTC.

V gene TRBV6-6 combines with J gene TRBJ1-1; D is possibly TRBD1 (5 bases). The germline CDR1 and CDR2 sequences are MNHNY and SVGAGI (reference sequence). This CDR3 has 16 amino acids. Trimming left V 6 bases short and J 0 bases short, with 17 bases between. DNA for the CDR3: TGTGCCAGCAGCGCAGGGACTGTTGACTTGAACACTGAAGCTTTCTTT. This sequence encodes CASSAGTVDLNTEAFF.

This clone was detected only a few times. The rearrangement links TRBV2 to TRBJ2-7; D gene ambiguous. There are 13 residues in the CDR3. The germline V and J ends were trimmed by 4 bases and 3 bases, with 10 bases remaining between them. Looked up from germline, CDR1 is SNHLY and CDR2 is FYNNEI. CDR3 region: CASSGARRYEQYF. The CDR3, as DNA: TGTGCCAGCAGTGGTGCTAGACGCTACGAGCAGTACTTC.

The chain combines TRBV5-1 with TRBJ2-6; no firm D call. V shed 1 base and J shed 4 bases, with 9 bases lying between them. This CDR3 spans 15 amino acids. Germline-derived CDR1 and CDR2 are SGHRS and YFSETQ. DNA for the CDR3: TGCGCCAGCAGCTTGTTTTCCTTAGGGGCCAACGTCCTGACTTTC. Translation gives CASSLFSLGANVLTF.

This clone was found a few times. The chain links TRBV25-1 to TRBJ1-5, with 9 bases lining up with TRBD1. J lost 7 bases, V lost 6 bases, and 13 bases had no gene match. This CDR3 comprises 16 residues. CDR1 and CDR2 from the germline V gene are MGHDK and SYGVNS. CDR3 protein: CASSDVEGQGSQPQHF. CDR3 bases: TGTGCCAGCAGCGACGTCGAGGGACAGGGTTCGCAGCCCCAGCATTTT.